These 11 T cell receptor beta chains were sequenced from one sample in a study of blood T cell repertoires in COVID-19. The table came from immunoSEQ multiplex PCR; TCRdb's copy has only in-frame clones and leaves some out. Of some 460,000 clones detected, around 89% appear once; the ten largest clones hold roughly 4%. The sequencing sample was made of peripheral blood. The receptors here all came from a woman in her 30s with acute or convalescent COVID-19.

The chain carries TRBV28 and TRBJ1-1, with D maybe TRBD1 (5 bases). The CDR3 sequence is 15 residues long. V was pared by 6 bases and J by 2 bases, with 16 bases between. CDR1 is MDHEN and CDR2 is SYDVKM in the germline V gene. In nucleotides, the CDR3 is TGTGCCAGCAGCCGACCGACGACAGCAAACACTGAAGCTTTCTTT. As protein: CASSRPTTANTEAFF.

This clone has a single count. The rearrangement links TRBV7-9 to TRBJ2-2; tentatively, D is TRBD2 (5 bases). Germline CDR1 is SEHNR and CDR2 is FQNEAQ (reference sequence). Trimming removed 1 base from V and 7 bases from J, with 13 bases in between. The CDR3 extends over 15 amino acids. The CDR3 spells CASSLGSRELGELFF. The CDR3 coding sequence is TGTGCCAGCAGCTTAGGCTCGAGGGAACTCGGGGAGCTGTTTTTT.

The CDR3 reads CATSDPTGTGRGETQYF. Here the CDR3 DNA reads TGTGCCACCAGTGACCCAACCGGGACAGGGAGAGGAGAGACCCAGTACTTC. The chain couples TRBV24-1 to TRBJ2-5; 9 bases agree with TRBD1. Germline V gene data show CDR1 as KGHDR and CDR2 as SFDVKD. This CDR3 has 17 amino acids. After removal of 4 bases from V and 4 bases from J, the junction contained 12 bases not matched to a gene.

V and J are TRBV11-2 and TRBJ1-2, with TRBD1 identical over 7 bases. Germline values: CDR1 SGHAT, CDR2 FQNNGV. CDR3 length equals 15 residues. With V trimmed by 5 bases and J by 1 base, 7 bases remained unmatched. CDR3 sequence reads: CASSPGTALNYGYTF. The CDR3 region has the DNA TGTGCCAGCAGCCCAGGGACAGCACTTAACTATGGCTACACCTTC.

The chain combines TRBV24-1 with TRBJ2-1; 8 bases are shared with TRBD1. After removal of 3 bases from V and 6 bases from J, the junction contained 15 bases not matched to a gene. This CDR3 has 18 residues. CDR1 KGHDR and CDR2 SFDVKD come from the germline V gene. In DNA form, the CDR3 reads TGTGCCACCAGTGATGCCGGGACAGGTAACCAGTATCCCAATGAGCAGTTCTTC. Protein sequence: CATSDAGTGNQYPNEQFF.

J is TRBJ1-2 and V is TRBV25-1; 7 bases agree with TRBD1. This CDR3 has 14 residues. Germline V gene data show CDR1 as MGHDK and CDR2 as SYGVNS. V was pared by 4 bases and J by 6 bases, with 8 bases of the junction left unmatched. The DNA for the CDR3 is TGTGCCAGCAGTGGCCTAGGACAGGAAAATGGCTACACCTTC. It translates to CASSGLGQENGYTF.

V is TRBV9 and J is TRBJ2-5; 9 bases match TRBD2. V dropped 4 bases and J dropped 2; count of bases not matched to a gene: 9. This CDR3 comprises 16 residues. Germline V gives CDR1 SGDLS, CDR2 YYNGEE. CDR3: CASSPRASGEQETQYF. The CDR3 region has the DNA TGTGCCAGCAGCCCCCGGGCTAGCGGGGAACAAGAGACCCAGTACTTC.

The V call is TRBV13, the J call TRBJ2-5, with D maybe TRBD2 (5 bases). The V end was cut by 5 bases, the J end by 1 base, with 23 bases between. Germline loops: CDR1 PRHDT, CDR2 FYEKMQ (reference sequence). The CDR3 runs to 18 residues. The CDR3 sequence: CASSPPRTRLGTQETQYF. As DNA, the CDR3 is TGTGCCAGCAGCCCCCCCCGAACTAGACTCGGCACCCAAGAGACCCAGTACTTC.

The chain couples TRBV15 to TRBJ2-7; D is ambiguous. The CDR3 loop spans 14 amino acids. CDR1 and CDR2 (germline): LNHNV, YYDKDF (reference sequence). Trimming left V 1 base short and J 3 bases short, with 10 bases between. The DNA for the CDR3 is TGTGCCACCAGCAGAGTGGCAGGTGTCTACGAGCAGTACTTC. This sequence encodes CATSRVAGVYEQYF.

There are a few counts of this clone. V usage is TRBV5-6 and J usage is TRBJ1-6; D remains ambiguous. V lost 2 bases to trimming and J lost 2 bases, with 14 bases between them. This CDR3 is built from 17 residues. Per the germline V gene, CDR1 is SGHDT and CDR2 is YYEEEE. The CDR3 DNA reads TGTGCCAGCAGCTTTTCCCTTCGGGTGACCTATAATTCACCCCTCCACTTT. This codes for CASSFSLRVTYNSPLHF.

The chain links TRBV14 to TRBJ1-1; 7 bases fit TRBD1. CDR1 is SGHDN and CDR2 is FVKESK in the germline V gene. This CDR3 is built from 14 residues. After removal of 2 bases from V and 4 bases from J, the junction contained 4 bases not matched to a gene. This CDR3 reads CASSQHRGGTEAFF. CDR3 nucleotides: TGTGCCAGCAGCCAACACAGGGGAGGCACTGAAGCTTTCTTT.